This T cell receptor (beta chain) came from a study of cytomegalovirus exposure and HLA in healthy donors. PCR employed 60 Vbeta and 13 Jbeta primers. Sequencing was performed with immunoSEQ multiplex PCR; in TCRdb, only in-frame clones are kept and a portion is missing. The sample contains fewer than 45,000 clones, around two thirds of which appear only once. Germline V gives CDR1 MNHEY, CDR2 SMNVEV (reference sequence). V dropped 5 bases and J dropped 4; count of bases not matched to a gene: 5. The CDR3 consists of 15 residues. The rearrangement uses TRBV27 and TRBJ2-1, with 10 positions matching TRBD2. The source is a young woman in good health and CMV-seronegative. The specimen sequenced was PBMCs. The CDR3 nucleotides are TGTGCCAGCAGTCCCCCTAGCGGGGGATACAATGAGCAGTTCTTC. This codes for CASSPPSGGYNEQFF.